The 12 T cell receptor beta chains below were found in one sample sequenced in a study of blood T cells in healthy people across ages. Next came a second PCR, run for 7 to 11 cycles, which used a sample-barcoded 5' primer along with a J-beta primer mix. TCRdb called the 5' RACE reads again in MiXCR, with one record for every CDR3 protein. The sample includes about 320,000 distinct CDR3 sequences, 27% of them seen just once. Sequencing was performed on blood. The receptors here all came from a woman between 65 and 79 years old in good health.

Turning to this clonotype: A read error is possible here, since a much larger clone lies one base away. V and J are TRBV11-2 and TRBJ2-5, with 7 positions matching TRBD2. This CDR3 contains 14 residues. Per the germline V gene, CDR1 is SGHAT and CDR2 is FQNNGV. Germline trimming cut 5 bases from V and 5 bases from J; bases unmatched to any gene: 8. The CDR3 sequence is CASSTPGGLETQYF. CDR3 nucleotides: TGTGCCAGCAGCACGCCCGGGGGGTTGGAGACCCAGTACTTC.

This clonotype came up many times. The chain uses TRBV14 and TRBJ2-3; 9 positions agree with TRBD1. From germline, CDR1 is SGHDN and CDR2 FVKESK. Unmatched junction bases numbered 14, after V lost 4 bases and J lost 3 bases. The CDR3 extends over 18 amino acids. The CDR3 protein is CASSPLTGGKARTDTQYF. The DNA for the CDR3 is TGTGCCAGCAGCCCCCTGACAGGGGGGAAAGCACGGACAGATACGCAGTATTTT. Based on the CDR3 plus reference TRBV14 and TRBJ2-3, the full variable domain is EAGVTQFPSHSVIEKGQTVTLRCDPISGHDNLYWYRRVMGKEIKFLLHFVKESKQDESGMPNNRFLAERTGGTYSTLKVQPAELEDSGVYFCASSPLTGGKARTDTQYFGPGTRLTVL.

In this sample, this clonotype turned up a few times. CDR3 in DNA: TGTGCCAGCAGCTTAGGAAGACCCGGGACAGGGGAAAAACTGTTTTTT. Amino acids: CASSLGRPGTGEKLFF. V usage is TRBV7-8 and J usage is TRBJ1-4; 9 nucleotides agree with TRBD1. Germline assignment: CDR1 SGHVS and CDR2 FQNEAQ. CDR3 length: 16 amino acids. The J segment lost 8 bases and the V segment lost 1 base, leaving 8 bases of the junction unmatched.

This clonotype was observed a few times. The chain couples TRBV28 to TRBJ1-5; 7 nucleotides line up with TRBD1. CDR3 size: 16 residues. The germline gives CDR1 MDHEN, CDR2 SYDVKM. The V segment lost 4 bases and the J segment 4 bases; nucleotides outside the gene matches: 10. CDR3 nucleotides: TGTGCCAGCAGTTCCCCCCTGGACAGGTCGAATCAGCCCCAGCATTTT. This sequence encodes CASSSPLDRSNQPQHF. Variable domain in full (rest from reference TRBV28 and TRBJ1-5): DVKVTQSSRYLVKRTGEKVFLECVQDMDHENMFWYRQDPGLGLRLIYFSYDVKMKEKGDIPEGYSVSREKKERFSLILESASTNQTSMYLCASSSPLDRSNQPQHFGDGTRLSIL.

The CDR3 reads CSAVVGSGNEKLFF. The DNA of the CDR3 is TGCAGTGCGGTCGTCGGTTCAGGCAATGAAAAACTGTTTTTT. The chain links TRBV20-1 to TRBJ1-4, with no clear D. The V end lost 6 bases, the J end lost 5 bases, and 16 bases lay between the germline ends. The CDR3 is 14 amino acids. CDR1 is DFQATT, CDR2 SNEGSKA, per germline (reference sequence).

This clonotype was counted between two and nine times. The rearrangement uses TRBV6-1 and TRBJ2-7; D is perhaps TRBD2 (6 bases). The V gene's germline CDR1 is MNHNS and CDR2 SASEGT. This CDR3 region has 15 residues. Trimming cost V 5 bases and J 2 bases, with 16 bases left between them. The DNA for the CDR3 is TGTGCCAGCAGTCCGGGGAGGCTTTCTCCCTACGAGCAGTACTTC. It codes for CASSPGRLSPYEQYF.

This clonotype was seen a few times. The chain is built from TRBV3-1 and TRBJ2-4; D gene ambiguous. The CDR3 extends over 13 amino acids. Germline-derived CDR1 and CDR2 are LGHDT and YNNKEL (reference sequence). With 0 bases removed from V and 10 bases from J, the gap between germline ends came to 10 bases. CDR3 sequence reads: CASSQDYSAIQYF. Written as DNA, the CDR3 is TGTGCCAGCAGCCAAGATTACTCTGCGATTCAGTACTTC.

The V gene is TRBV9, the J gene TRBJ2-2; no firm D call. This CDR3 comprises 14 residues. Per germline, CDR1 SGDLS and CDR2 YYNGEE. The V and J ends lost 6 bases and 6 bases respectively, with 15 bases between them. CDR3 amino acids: CASTSPSGAGELFF. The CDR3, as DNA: TGTGCCAGCACCTCACCGAGTGGGGCCGGGGAGCTGTTTTTT.

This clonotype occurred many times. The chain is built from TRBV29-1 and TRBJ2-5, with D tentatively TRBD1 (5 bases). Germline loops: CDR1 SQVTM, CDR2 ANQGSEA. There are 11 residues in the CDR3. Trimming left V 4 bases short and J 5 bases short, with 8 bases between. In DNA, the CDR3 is TGCAGCGTTGTCAAGGGGGAGACCCAGTACTTC. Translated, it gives CSVVKGETQYF.

CDR3 nucleotide sequence: TGCAGTGCTAGAGAGGTCTTTGGGAACACTGAAGCTTTCTTT. Translated, it gives CSAREVFGNTEAFF. This chain links TRBV20-1 with TRBJ1-1; D is ambiguous. Germline CDR1 is DFQATT and CDR2 is SNEGSKA (reference sequence). The CDR3 has 14 amino acids. Trimming stripped 0 bases from V and 1 base from J, with 9 bases between.

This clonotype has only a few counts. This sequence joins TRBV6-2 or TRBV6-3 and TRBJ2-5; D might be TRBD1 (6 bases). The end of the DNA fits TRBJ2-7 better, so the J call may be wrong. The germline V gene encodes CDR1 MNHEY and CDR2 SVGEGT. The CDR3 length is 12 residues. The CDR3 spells CASSIQGVEQYF. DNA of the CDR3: TGTGCCAGCAGTATACAGGGAGTCGAGCAGTACTTC.

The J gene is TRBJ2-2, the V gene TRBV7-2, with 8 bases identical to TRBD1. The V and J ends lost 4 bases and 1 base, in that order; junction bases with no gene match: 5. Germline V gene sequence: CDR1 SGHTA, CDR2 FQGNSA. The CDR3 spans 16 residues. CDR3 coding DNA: TGTGCCAGCAGCTCTCCGGGGACAGGGAACACCGGGGAGCTGTTTTTT. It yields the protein CASSSPGTGNTGELFF.